These T cell receptor beta chains were read from a single sample in a study of monozygotic twins with inflammatory bowel disease. TCRdb re-called the 5' RACE reads and shows each CDR3 protein once, DNA omitted. Listed are approximately 390,000 distinct CDR3 sequences; less than 2.5% falls within the top ten. Sequenced input: blood. These receptors came from a human donor with ulcerative colitis or Crohn's disease, or a healthy co-twin of an affected twin (not recorded which). Both conserved end residues are part of each CDR3.

cdr3_aa,j_call,v_call
CASRGQRGRQDEQYF,TRBJ2-7,TRBV25-1
CSARGDDGESGYEQYF,TRBJ2-7,TRBV20-1
CASSRAGGRTGELFF,TRBJ2-2,TRBV9
CSVGQGAYEQYF,TRBJ2-7,TRBV29-1
CASSLRELNEQYF,TRBJ2-7,TRBV12-3/TRBV12-4
CASSPNPRVSYNEQFF,TRBJ2-1,TRBV18
CASSKDFRREGSYEQYF,TRBJ2-7,TRBV21-1
CASSETAGGFHEQFF,TRBJ2-1,TRBV7-3
CASSRQGYITDTQYF,TRBJ2-3,TRBV18
CASSYQPEYEQYF,TRBJ2-7,TRBV6-6
CASSLSGVGETQYF,TRBJ2-5,TRBV28
CATSLTGAPNTEAFF,TRBJ1-1,TRBV15
CASTLGGGPTYEQFF,TRBJ2-1,TRBV19
CSARRFGTVNTEAFF,TRBJ1-1,TRBV20-1
CASSLSAGTGGYEQYF,TRBJ2-7,TRBV27
CASSLGESSYNSPLHF,TRBJ1-6,TRBV5-1
CSARDLPGSYEQYF,TRBJ2-7,TRBV20-1
CASTTDGATSPLHF,TRBJ1-6,TRBV9
CASSLFVRAGTSGGRPSYNEQFF,TRBJ2-1,TRBV7-8
CATSRDALRTGNSPGANVLTF,TRBJ2-6,TRBV15
CASSPAGTRNNEQFF,TRBJ2-1,TRBV5-1
CASSISGANTGELFF,TRBJ2-2,TRBV19
CASSLTKGWGTEAFF,TRBJ1-1,TRBV19
CASSQVFGVATQYF,TRBJ2-3,TRBV4-3
CSARVLASYEQYF,TRBJ2-7,TRBV20-1
CASSLAGTRTKYEQYF,TRBJ2-7,TRBV5-1
CSATGTGTNSPLHF,TRBJ1-6,TRBV20-1
CASSSGTPNTGELFF,TRBJ2-2,TRBV5-4
CSALGGSGGNTDTQYF,TRBJ2-3,TRBV20-1
CASSPGLNSDYGYTF,TRBJ1-2,TRBV18
CASTSGTSSYNEQFF,TRBJ2-1,TRBV5-1
CASSKQGWQETQYF,TRBJ2-5,TRBV5-4
CASSLARDPPYNEQFF,TRBJ2-1,TRBV7-9
CASSLNRLQYF,TRBJ2-3,TRBV12-3/TRBV12-4
CASSLVPFNTDTQYF,TRBJ2-3,TRBV11-2
CSASMGTTYTGNTIYF,TRBJ1-3,TRBV20-1
CASSKAEARTQYF,TRBJ2-5,TRBV21-1
CSARRGTGFLEQYF,TRBJ2-7,TRBV20-1
CASSWTGTYEQYF,TRBJ2-7,TRBV5-5